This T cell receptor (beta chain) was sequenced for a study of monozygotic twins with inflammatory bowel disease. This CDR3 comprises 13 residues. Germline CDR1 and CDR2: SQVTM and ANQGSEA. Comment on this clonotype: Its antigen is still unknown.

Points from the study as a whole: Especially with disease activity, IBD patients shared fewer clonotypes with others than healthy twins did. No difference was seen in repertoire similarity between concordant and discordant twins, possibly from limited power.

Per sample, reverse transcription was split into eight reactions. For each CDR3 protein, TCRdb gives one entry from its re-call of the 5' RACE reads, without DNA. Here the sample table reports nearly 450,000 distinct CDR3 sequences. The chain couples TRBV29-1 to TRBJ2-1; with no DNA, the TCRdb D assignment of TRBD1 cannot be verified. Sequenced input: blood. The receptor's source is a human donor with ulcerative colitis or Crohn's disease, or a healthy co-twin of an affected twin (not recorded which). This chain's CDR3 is CSVDRGVYNEQFF.